This T cell receptor (beta chain) is from a study of identical twins. Template switching added a universal primer binding site, and final cDNA carried unique molecular identifiers. TCRdb reprocessed the 5' RACE reads with MiXCR, giving one entry per CDR3 protein. The sample has some 760,000 distinct CDR3 sequences, 15% to 20% seen once. The sample holds a few counts of this clonotype. The CDR3 is made up of 16 amino acids. V shed 1 base and J 7 bases; nucleotides not matched to a gene: 7. Germline V gene lookup returns CDR1 SGHAT and CDR2 FQDESV (reference sequence). The sample was also linked to a second study, of T cells expressing NK-cell markers. From that report: Most of the eight sequenced donors tested HCMV-seropositive; one tested seronegative.

The sample taken for sequencing was PBMCs. This receptor was obtained from a woman aged 18 to 35 in good health. The chain has TRBV11-1 and TRBJ2-1, with TRBD1 identical over 10 bases. The DNA of the CDR3 is TGTGCCAGCAGCTTAGGGGACCGGGACAGGGGTAATGAGCAGTTCTTC. Protein sequence: CASSLGDRDRGNEQFF.